This T cell receptor beta chain was retrieved from a study of T cell clonality in common variable immunodeficiency. The study's findings and limits: Fewer deletions and N-nucleotide insertions were reportedly seen in common variable immunodeficiency TCR beta sequences.

The CDR3 extends over 14 amino acids. The germline CDR1 and CDR2 sequences are DFQATT and SNEGSKA (reference sequence). J gave up 2 bases and V 6 bases, and 5 bases lay outside the gene matches. Profiled with immunoSEQ multiplex PCR; TCRdb holds only in-frame clones, not every one. The table lists tens of thousands of clones, with no singletons. This clone showed up many times. The antigen is unknown. The CDR3 is cut off 3 residues early in the read; its end comes from the germline J gene. Within the sample, other DNA sequences also encode this same CDR3. Heparinized whole blood, 5 to 8 ml, came from each donor.

The chain joins TRBV20-1 to TRBJ2-5; 11 nucleotides align to TRBD2. This sequence originates from a human donor with common variable immunodeficiency. Source material: peripheral blood mononuclear cells. CDR3 region: CSAPTSGGQETQYF. The CDR3 bases that were read are TGCAGTGCCCCTACTAGCGGGGGACAAGAGACC.